This T cell receptor (beta chain) was identified in a study of blood T cells in healthy people across ages (dated by TCRdb to the mid-2010s). About the study as a whole: Template switching captured roughly one uniquely barcoded TCR beta cDNA molecule per two T cells in model experiments. The study measured age-related changes in TCR beta repertoire diversity using deep sequencing normalized with unique cDNA molecular identifiers. Four age groups were formed from the donors: young (average approximately 17 years), middle-aged (around 40), aged (under 70) and long-lived (roughly 81). To avoid experimental bias, donors of different ages were distributed randomly across sequencing lanes. Two additional independent replicas of 1 million unique cDNA reads from the same blood draw were analyzed for two donors (one aged 18 to 30 and one aged 80 or older).

The donors were some 36 Caucasian individuals from Russia, aged 6 to 90 years, who were systemically healthy. Around 10 milliliters of peripheral blood were drawn from each donor into EDTA-treated Vacutainer tubes. Ficoll-Paque density-gradient centrifugation was used to isolate PBMCs, with at least 6 million per sample. Total RNA, at least 5 micrograms per sample, was extracted from PBMCs with Trizol reagent. The percentages of naive CD45RAhigh/CD27high T cells were determined by flow cytometry on a PBMC aliquot from every donor. General findings and caveats noted by the study authors: Total diversity estimates from one million sequenced T cells were considered lower bounds and underestimates. Compared with the aged group, the long-lived group had more naive CD4+ T cells, fewer expanded clones and increased TCR diversity, suggesting age selection. Conclusive comparison of naive and antigen-experienced compartments was prevented by the profiling of bulk unsorted PBMCs. Because the CMV infection status of the donors was unknown, age-related changes in expanded clonotypes may potentially have been confounded. The percentage of naive T cells measured by flow cytometry correlated strongly with observed TCR beta diversity. Observed TCR beta diversity per million T cells fell roughly linearly with age, and a significant reduction was already apparent by age about 36.

Concerning this clonotype: No cognate antigen has been identified for it. Base qualities are not at hand, and no much larger clone is one base apart.

The CDR3 sequence holds 16 residues, the cysteine and phenylalanine included. CDR3 DNA is the only sequence kept; it has 48 bases, read in frame from the first base. V drops 7 bases and J drops 8 bases, leaving 25 bases in between. Library preparation employed 5' RACE. Sequenced using an Illumina HiSeq 2500. The second PCR ran for about 7 to 11 cycles and used a J-beta primer mix along with a sample-barcoded 5' primer. A unique molecular identifier was introduced onto each TCR beta cDNA molecule by a template-switch 5' adaptor carrying 12 random nucleotides. At least 2.5 million CDR3-containing paired-end reads were obtained from each sample. All of the RNA was converted into first-strand cDNA using the Mint cDNA synthesis kit, with a TRBC-specific oligonucleotide serving as the primer. Following uracil-DNA glycosylase treatment, a first 18-cycle PCR with universal primers M1SS and BC2_uni_R was performed on all cDNA. From the authors' description of their analysis: Each sample was normalized by randomly selecting 1 million high-quality reads, each carrying a distinct molecular identifier. Reads sharing molecular identifiers were discarded rather than binned into consensus sequences. MiTCR, with a Q25 quality threshold and the strictest error-elimination algorithm, was used for CDR3 identification, clonotype clustering and error correction. A nonparametric unseen species model with Euler transformation was used to estimate a lower bound on total TCR beta diversity. In-frame beta chains were kept once TCRdb had trimmed the public reads at Q25 with fastp and called clones with MiXCR. Each entry merges the rows of one CDR3 protein and shows their most common DNA and genes. None of the V and J calls come from the authors' own analysis; TCRdb made them. This sample is represented by some 900,000 distinct CDR3 sequences; under 50% of them were singletons. Clones ranked in the top ten supply 10% to 15% of the sample.

The source of this sequence is a man younger than 45 in good health. The chain uses TRBV12-3 or TRBV12-4 and TRBJ2-3; the best D guess is TRBD2, with 7 bases matching. The sample taken for sequencing was blood. The nucleotide sequence reads TGTGCCAGCATCCAGGGAGGGGGGGCTGGTCGACCTACGCAGTATTTT. Translated, it gives CASIQGGGAGRPTQYF.